This T cell receptor (beta chain) was identified in a study of blood T cell repertoires in COVID-19. Study background: In each case, the material was cDNA or gDNA derived from T cells, B-cell-depleted T cells, or PBMCs.

The method was immunoSEQ multiplex PCR; TCRdb's version includes in-frame clones alone and lacks a portion of them. The table has 95,000 to 130,000 clones, approximately 87% seen once; the top ten hold under 3%. V lost 4 bases and J lost 0; bases outside the gene matches: 1. This CDR3 has 14 residues. Germline V gene data show CDR1 as LGHDT and CDR2 as YNNKEL (reference sequence). This sequence originates from a man aged 25-40 years with acute or convalescent COVID-19. The genes are TRBV3-1 (or the pseudogene TRBV3-2) and TRBJ2-3; 7 bases are shared with TRBD2. Input material: peripheral blood. The CDR3 sequence: CASSPGGSTDTQYF. DNA of the CDR3: TGTGCCAGCAGCCCGGGGGGAAGCACAGATACGCAGTATTTT.